What follows are 11 T cell receptor beta chains derived from one specimen sequenced in a study of T cell responses to AZD1222 COVID-19 vaccine. Generated by immunoSEQ multiplex PCR, the TCRdb table keeps only in-frame clones and is missing some. Among tens of thousands of clones listed, around nine tenths were seen once. The sequencing used peripheral blood, collected on day 0 of AZD1222 vaccination. The receptors derive from an adult in good health.

The J gene is TRBJ2-7, the V gene TRBV2; TRBD2 matches at 7 bases. The CDR3 consists of 14 residues. The germline V gene encodes CDR1 SNHLY and CDR2 FYNNEI. The V and J ends lost 11 bases and 0 bases, in that order; junction bases with no gene match: 10. The CDR3 sequence: CASERGGSSYEQYF. CDR3 sequence (DNA): TGTGCCTCGGAACGGGGAGGGAGCTCCTACGAGCAGTACTTC.

The chain is built from TRBV12-5 and TRBJ2-3; 14 bases align to TRBD2. The CDR3 has 21 amino acids. Germline values: CDR1 LGHNT, CDR2 FRNRAP. V lost 0 bases to trimming and J lost 8 bases; unmatched junction nucleotides: 19. The CDR3 protein is CASGLVSMGTSGSFAQGTQYF. The CDR3 nucleotides read TGTGCTAGTGGTTTGGTATCGATGGGGACTAGCGGGAGCTTTGCACAAGGTACGCAGTATTTT.

This clone was seen a handful of times. The CDR3 sequence is CATHSDRRRDEAFF. The CDR3 DNA follows: TGTGCCACTCACTCTGATCGGAGGCGGGATGAAGCTTTCTTT. J is TRBJ1-1 and V is TRBV27, with D uncertain. Germline CDR1 reads MNHEY; CDR2 reads SMNVEV (reference sequence). CDR3 length equals 14 residues. V was clipped by 10 bases and J by 7 bases, with 22 bases between them.

The chain joins TRBV18 to TRBJ1-3; D might be TRBD1 (5 bases). Trimming removed 3 bases at V and 4 bases at J, with 13 bases between. Germline assignment: CDR1 KGHSH and CDR2 LQKENI. CDR3 size: 15 residues. The CDR3 spells CASSPSGTMGNTIYF. The CDR3 bases are TGTGCCAGCTCACCTTCCGGGACGATGGGAAACACCATATATTTT.

The chain recombines TRBV30 with TRBJ1-2, with TRBD1 matching over 9 bases. CDR3 length: 14 residues. The germline CDR1 and CDR2 sequences are GTSNPN and SVGIG (reference sequence). After removal of 2 bases from V and 7 bases from J, the junction contained 8 bases not matched to a gene. CDR3 residues: CAWSIRQGVFGYTF. CDR3 nucleotides: TGTGCCTGGAGTATCCGACAGGGGGTATTTGGCTACACCTTC.

The V and J genes are TRBV5-1 and TRBJ2-1; perhaps TRBD2 as D (6 bases). V was shortened by 4 bases and J by 1 base, with 12 bases between the two germline ends. CDR1 is SGHRS, CDR2 YFSETQ, per germline. The CDR3 loop spans 15 amino acids. The CDR3 loop reads CASSEGLGSYNEQFF. The DNA for the CDR3 is TGCGCCAGCAGCGAGGGACTTGGATCCTACAATGAGCAGTTCTTC.

This clone was seen just once. The J gene is TRBJ1-1, the V gene TRBV6-1; D is undetermined. The V gene's germline CDR1 is MNHNS and CDR2 SASEGT. The length of the CDR3 is 15 residues. V lost 3 bases and J lost 1, with 12 bases in between. The CDR3 is CASSEAPTSNTEAFF. The CDR3 DNA is TGTGCCAGCAGTGAGGCTCCGACATCGAACACTGAAGCTTTCTTT.

This sequence joins TRBV24-1 and TRBJ1-1; 9 bases map to TRBD1. The J segment lost 5 bases and the V segment lost 3 bases, leaving 6 bases of the junction unmatched. There are 15 residues in the CDR3. In germline, CDR1 is KGHDR, CDR2 SFDVKD. CDR3 region: CATSDPGQGITEAFF. CDR3 bases: TGTGCCACCAGTGATCCGGGACAGGGTATAACTGAAGCTTTCTTT.

This clone occurred a few times. The chain carries TRBV30 and TRBJ2-1; TRBD1 might be the D (5 bases). Germline CDR1 reads GTSNPN; CDR2 reads SVGIG (reference sequence). Trimming left V 6 bases short and J 8 bases short, with 11 bases between. The CDR3 is 11 amino acids. Written as DNA, the CDR3 is TGTGCCTGCCAGGGTACCCATGAGCAGTTCTTC. Translated, it gives CACQGTHEQFF.

The chain carries TRBV3-1 (or the pseudogene TRBV3-2) and TRBJ2-3; no clear D. V was cut by 4 bases and J by 4 bases, with 15 bases left in between. Germline CDR1 LGHDT, CDR2 YNNKEL (reference sequence). The CDR3 loop spans 15 amino acids. Written as DNA, the CDR3 is TGTGCCAGCAGCCGCTCCTCGAATATCCCAGATACGCAGTATTTT. The encoded protein is CASSRSSNIPDTQYF.

This clone showed up just a few times. V is TRBV7-2 and J is TRBJ1-3; D remains unclear. Per germline, CDR1 SGHTA and CDR2 FQGNSA. V was cut by 7 bases and J by 2 bases, with 15 bases left in between. There are 15 residues in the CDR3. The CDR3 DNA follows: TGTGCCAGCACCCCTCAGCGAGGTGCTGGAAACACCATATATTTT. As protein: CASTPQRGAGNTIYF.